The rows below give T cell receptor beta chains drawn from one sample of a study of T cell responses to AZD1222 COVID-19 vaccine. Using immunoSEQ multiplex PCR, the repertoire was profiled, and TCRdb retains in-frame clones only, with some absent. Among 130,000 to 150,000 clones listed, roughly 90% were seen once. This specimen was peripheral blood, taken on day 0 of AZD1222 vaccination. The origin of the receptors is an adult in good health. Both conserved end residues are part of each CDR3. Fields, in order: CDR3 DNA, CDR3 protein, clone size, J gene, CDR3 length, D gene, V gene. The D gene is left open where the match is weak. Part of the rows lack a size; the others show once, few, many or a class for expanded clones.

CDR3nt: TGCGCCAGCAGCGGTCCCGGGACGGCGAACACTGAAGCTTTCTTT; CDR3aa: CASSGPGTANTEAFF; abundance: NA; j_gene: TRBJ1-1; len: 15; d_gene: NA; v_gene: TRBV5-1
CDR3nt: TGTGCCAGCAGCTTAGAGGGTGGAGCATCGACTAGCGGGAGAGTACCTCGCTCCTACGAGCAGTACTTC; CDR3aa: CASSLEGGASTSGRVPRSYEQYF; abundance: NA; j_gene: TRBJ2-7; len: 23; d_gene: TRBD2; v_gene: TRBV11-3
CDR3nt: TGTGCCAGTAGTATATCCCACCCTCGGACCGCCGAACCCCTCCACTTT; CDR3aa: CASSISHPRTAEPLHF; abundance: NA; j_gene: TRBJ1-6; len: 16; d_gene: NA; v_gene: TRBV19
CDR3nt: TGTGCCAGCAGCTTGGGACAGGGGAGGAAGGAGACTGAAGCTTTCTTT; CDR3aa: CASSLGQGRKETEAFF; abundance: NA; j_gene: TRBJ1-1; len: 16; d_gene: TRBD1; v_gene: TRBV5-4
CDR3nt: TGCGCCAGCAGTCGTGCGGCGAACACTGAAGCTTTCTTT; CDR3aa: CASSRAANTEAFF; abundance: NA; j_gene: TRBJ1-1; len: 13; d_gene: NA; v_gene: TRBV23-1
CDR3nt: TGTGCCAGCAGCTTGGACGGCCAGGGTCCCCAGCATTTT; CDR3aa: CASSLDGQGPQHF; abundance: NA; j_gene: TRBJ1-5; len: 13; d_gene: NA; v_gene: TRBV7-2
CDR3nt: TGTGCCAGTAGTAGTAGGGGGAGAGGGACTGAAGCTTTCTTT; CDR3aa: CASSSRGRGTEAFF; abundance: NA; j_gene: TRBJ1-1; len: 14; d_gene: NA; v_gene: TRBV19
CDR3nt: TGTGCCAGTAGTCCGAATCGTGGGGACTATGGCTACACCTTC; CDR3aa: CASSPNRGDYGYTF; abundance: NA; j_gene: TRBJ1-2; len: 14; d_gene: NA; v_gene: TRBV19
CDR3nt: TGTGCCAGCAGCTTAGAAGGGCGGAGTGAGCAGTTCTTC; CDR3aa: CASSLEGRSEQFF; abundance: NA; j_gene: TRBJ2-1; len: 13; d_gene: NA; v_gene: TRBV11-3
CDR3nt: TGTGCCAGCAGTTACTATGCAACACCCGGGGAGCTGTTTTTT; CDR3aa: CASSYYATPGELFF; abundance: NA; j_gene: TRBJ2-2; len: 14; d_gene: NA; v_gene: TRBV6-6
CDR3nt: TGTGCCAGCAGCGGACCCGGGACGTACCGCTATAATTCACCCCTCCACTTT; CDR3aa: CASSGPGTYRYNSPLHF; abundance: NA; j_gene: TRBJ1-6; len: 17; d_gene: NA; v_gene: TRBV7-9
CDR3nt: TGTGCCAGCAGCCAGCGACTAGCGGGATTGTATGAGCAGTTCTTC; CDR3aa: CASSQRLAGLYEQFF; abundance: NA; j_gene: TRBJ2-1; len: 15; d_gene: TRBD2; v_gene: TRBV3-1/TRBV3-2
CDR3nt: TGTGCCAGCGTGGGACTAACCCAAGATACGCAGTATTTT; CDR3aa: CASVGLTQDTQYF; abundance: NA; j_gene: TRBJ2-3; len: 13; d_gene: TRBD2; v_gene: TRBV2
CDR3nt: TGTGCCAGTAGTATGGACACAGGGAACACTGAAGCTTTCTTT; CDR3aa: CASSMDTGNTEAFF; abundance: NA; j_gene: TRBJ1-1; len: 14; d_gene: NA; v_gene: TRBV19
CDR3nt: TGTGCCACCAGTGATTTGTTGGCGGGAGAGGAGGGTACGCAGTATTTT; CDR3aa: CATSDLLAGEEGTQYF; abundance: NA; j_gene: TRBJ2-3; len: 16; d_gene: TRBD2; v_gene: TRBV24-1
CDR3nt: TGTGCCAGCAGCTTCGGACAGGGGAACACTGAAGCTTTCTTT; CDR3aa: CASSFGQGNTEAFF; abundance: NA; j_gene: TRBJ1-1; len: 14; d_gene: TRBD1; v_gene: TRBV7-3
CDR3nt: TGTGCCAGCAGCTTAGTGTCGGGTACAGGGTCCTACGAGCAGTACTTC; CDR3aa: CASSLVSGTGSYEQYF; abundance: NA; j_gene: TRBJ2-7; len: 16; d_gene: NA; v_gene: TRBV7-2
CDR3nt: TGCAGCGTTGAGGATGGGCAACGTTACAATGAGCAGTTCTTC; CDR3aa: CSVEDGQRYNEQFF; abundance: NA; j_gene: TRBJ2-1; len: 14; d_gene: NA; v_gene: TRBV29-1
CDR3nt: TGTGCCAGCAGTGAAGCGCCGAGCGGATCCACCTACAATGAGCAGTTCTTC; CDR3aa: CASSEAPSGSTYNEQFF; abundance: NA; j_gene: TRBJ2-1; len: 17; d_gene: NA; v_gene: TRBV2
CDR3nt: TGTGCCAGTAGTGGCAGGGCGCAGTCCCATGGCTACACCTTC; CDR3aa: CASSGRAQSHGYTF; abundance: NA; j_gene: TRBJ1-2; len: 14; d_gene: NA; v_gene: TRBV19
CDR3nt: TGTGCCAGCAGTTTTCCGGGCCTGGGGTCCTACAATGAGCAGTTCTTC; CDR3aa: CASSFPGLGSYNEQFF; abundance: NA; j_gene: TRBJ2-1; len: 16; d_gene: NA; v_gene: TRBV6-2/TRBV6-3
CDR3nt: TGTGCCAGCAGCTTAACGGGCCAGGGGACAGCTACTGAAAAACTGTTTTTT; CDR3aa: CASSLTGQGTATEKLFF; abundance: NA; j_gene: TRBJ1-4; len: 17; d_gene: TRBD1; v_gene: TRBV11-2
CDR3nt: TGTGCCTGGAGGGGACAGGGTACGACTAATGAAAAACTGTTTTTT; CDR3aa: CAWRGQGTTNEKLFF; abundance: NA; j_gene: TRBJ1-4; len: 15; d_gene: TRBD1; v_gene: TRBV30
CDR3nt: TGTGCCAGCAGCATATCAGGGGGCGGTGAAGCTTTCTTT; CDR3aa: CASSISGGGEAFF; abundance: NA; j_gene: TRBJ1-1; len: 13; d_gene: TRBD1; v_gene: TRBV11-1
CDR3nt: TGTGCCAGCAGCCCTTGGGGGGCTTCCTACAATGAGCAGTTCTTC; CDR3aa: CASSPWGASYNEQFF; abundance: NA; j_gene: TRBJ2-1; len: 15; d_gene: NA; v_gene: TRBV7-9
CDR3nt: TGTGCCAGCAGTCTAGGCGGGGCTTCTACGGGATCTAATTCACCCCTCCACTTT; CDR3aa: CASSLGGASTGSNSPLHF; abundance: NA; j_gene: TRBJ1-6; len: 18; d_gene: NA; v_gene: TRBV6-6
CDR3nt: TGTGCCAGCAGCGTTCCGACTAGCGGGTCTAGCACAGATACGCAGTATTTT; CDR3aa: CASSVPTSGSSTDTQYF; abundance: NA; j_gene: TRBJ2-3; len: 17; d_gene: TRBD2; v_gene: TRBV5-5
CDR3nt: TGTGCCAGCAGCCAAATACCCAGCGGGAGCGCCTCCTACGAGCAGTACTTC; CDR3aa: CASSQIPSGSASYEQYF; abundance: NA; j_gene: TRBJ2-7; len: 17; d_gene: TRBD2; v_gene: TRBV6-2/TRBV6-3
CDR3nt: TGTGCCAGCAGCCCCTACATGGCGCGGGCCCCTAGCACAGATACGCAGTATTTT; CDR3aa: CASSPYMARAPSTDTQYF; abundance: NA; j_gene: TRBJ2-3; len: 18; d_gene: NA; v_gene: TRBV28
CDR3nt: TGCGCCAGCAGCACCGGGACGGCTGGCTATGGCTACACCTTC; CDR3aa: CASSTGTAGYGYTF; abundance: NA; j_gene: TRBJ1-2; len: 14; d_gene: NA; v_gene: TRBV5-1
CDR3nt: TGTGCCAGTAGTATGTCCAGGGGCACAGATACGCAGTATTTT; CDR3aa: CASSMSRGTDTQYF; abundance: NA; j_gene: TRBJ2-3; len: 14; d_gene: NA; v_gene: TRBV19
CDR3nt: TGTGCCAGCAGCCGTGGAGATTACGAGCAGTACTTC; CDR3aa: CASSRGDYEQYF; abundance: NA; j_gene: TRBJ2-7; len: 12; d_gene: NA; v_gene: TRBV12-3/TRBV12-4
CDR3nt: TGTGCCAGCAGCTCCCTCATAGCGGCCGTCCGCACAGATACGCAGTATTTT; CDR3aa: CASSSLIAAVRTDTQYF; abundance: NA; j_gene: TRBJ2-3; len: 17; d_gene: NA; v_gene: TRBV9
CDR3nt: TGTGCCAGCAGTCCCCGACAGGGGATAGGCAATCAGCCCCAGCATTTT; CDR3aa: CASSPRQGIGNQPQHF; abundance: NA; j_gene: TRBJ1-5; len: 16; d_gene: TRBD1; v_gene: TRBV28
CDR3nt: TGTGCCAGCAGTGACAGGGACACCGGGGAGCTGTTTTTT; CDR3aa: CASSDRDTGELFF; abundance: medium-sized; j_gene: TRBJ2-2; len: 13; d_gene: NA; v_gene: TRBV6-4
CDR3nt: TGTGCCACCACACAGGGGGCCACTAACTATGGCTACACCTTC; CDR3aa: CATTQGATNYGYTF; abundance: NA; j_gene: TRBJ1-2; len: 14; d_gene: TRBD1; v_gene: TRBV19
CDR3nt: TGTGCCAGCAGTTATCGGGGCAGCGGCAATCAGCCCCAGCATTTT; CDR3aa: CASSYRGSGNQPQHF; abundance: NA; j_gene: TRBJ1-5; len: 15; d_gene: NA; v_gene: TRBV6-5
CDR3nt: TGCGCCAGCAGCCAAGAGGACACCCCTAGCACAGATACGCAGTATTTT; CDR3aa: CASSQEDTPSTDTQYF; abundance: NA; j_gene: TRBJ2-3; len: 16; d_gene: NA; v_gene: TRBV4-3
CDR3nt: TGTGCTTGGAGTGAGTCCGAAAAACTGTTTTTT; CDR3aa: CAWSESEKLFF; abundance: NA; j_gene: TRBJ1-4; len: 11; d_gene: NA; v_gene: TRBV30
CDR3nt: TGTGCCAGCAGCTTAGTTTGGTCACCTCAAGAGACCCAGTACTTC; CDR3aa: CASSLVWSPQETQYF; abundance: NA; j_gene: TRBJ2-5; len: 15; d_gene: NA; v_gene: TRBV7-8
CDR3nt: TGTGCCAGCAGTCAGAATCCGGGTGGCTACACCTTC; CDR3aa: CASSQNPGGYTF; abundance: NA; j_gene: TRBJ1-2; len: 12; d_gene: NA; v_gene: TRBV7-3
CDR3nt: TGTGCCAGCAGCTTAGATCTTCGGGCCTACGAGCAGTACTTC; CDR3aa: CASSLDLRAYEQYF; abundance: NA; j_gene: TRBJ2-7; len: 14; d_gene: NA; v_gene: TRBV11-2
CDR3nt: TGTGCCAGCAGTGCGACAGCGAAAACCAATTCACCCCTCCACTTT; CDR3aa: CASSATAKTNSPLHF; abundance: NA; j_gene: TRBJ1-6; len: 15; d_gene: NA; v_gene: TRBV6-4
CDR3nt: TGTGCCAGCTCTTGGGCCTCTGTTGGAAGGGGGGGACCCTACGAGCAGTACTTC; CDR3aa: CASSWASVGRGGPYEQYF; abundance: NA; j_gene: TRBJ2-7; len: 18; d_gene: NA; v_gene: TRBV28
CDR3nt: TGTGCCAGCAGCTTAGATGACAATCAGCCCCAGCATTTT; CDR3aa: CASSLDDNQPQHF; abundance: NA; j_gene: TRBJ1-5; len: 13; d_gene: NA; v_gene: TRBV7-9
CDR3nt: TGTGCCAGCAACCGGGACAGGGTATCACCACGGCAGTTCTTC; CDR3aa: CASNRDRVSPRQFF; abundance: NA; j_gene: TRBJ2-1; len: 14; d_gene: TRBD1; v_gene: TRBV6-5